This T cell receptor (beta chain) was profiled in a study of read filtering for tumor transcriptome and immune sequencing. Study-wide results and limits: IR-seq captured clonotypes deeper and more reliably than RNA-seq.

This clonotype was counted ten times or more. The target antigen is unknown. CDR1 is MNHEY and CDR2 is SMNVEV in the germline V gene (reference sequence). The CDR3 is 15 amino acids. V lost 2 bases to trimming and J lost 0 bases, with 8 bases between them. From approximately 430 ng of RNA, a library with molecular barcoded alpha/delta and beta/gamma adaptors was made. TCRdb reprocessed the reads with MiXCR, giving one entry per CDR3 protein. The table shows about 41,000 distinct CDR3 sequences, with around an eighth occurring only once. The specimen was a population of CD138-negative cells sorted from bone marrow. This clonotype was obtained from a donor at least 40 years old with multiple myeloma. The chain combines TRBV27 with TRBJ2-1; D ambiguous. CDR3 in amino acids: CASSLTLYSYNEQFF. The CDR3 DNA sequence: TGTGCCAGCAGTTTAACCCTCTACTCCTACAATGAGCAGTTCTTC.